Sequencing of this T cell receptor beta chain was carried out in a study of cytomegalovirus exposure and HLA in healthy donors. This clone was counted once. CDR3 length equals 15 residues. Per the germline V gene, CDR1 is LNHDA and CDR2 is SQIVND (reference sequence). Trimming cost V 6 bases and J 3 bases; bases outside gene matches: 7. The PCR used 60 Vbeta and 13 Jbeta primers. Here immunoSEQ multiplex PCR was the method, and the copy in TCRdb shows in-frame clones only, minus some. The profile covers some 170,000 clones, with 87% appearing a single time and 0.85% taken by the ten largest. The chain recombines TRBV19 with TRBJ2-1; 8 nucleotides align to TRBD1. This receptor was identified in a woman aged 30 to 39 in good health and CMV-seronegative. The source material was PBMCs. CDR3: CASRPDRGFYNEQFF. Here the CDR3 DNA reads TGTGCCAGTAGACCCGACAGGGGCTTCTACAATGAGCAGTTCTTC.